This entry lists 23 T cell receptor beta chains sequenced from one sample in a study of blood T cell repertoires in COVID-19. Profiled with immunoSEQ multiplex PCR; TCRdb holds only in-frame clones, not every one. The sample gives roughly 200,000 clones, 75% to 85% of which show up once; around 5.4% is in the top ten. What was sequenced was peripheral blood. These receptors were obtained from a woman aged 40 to 50 with COVID-19, enrolled during active disease.

V is TRBV14 and J is TRBJ1-3; D is undetermined. Trimming left V 1 base short and J 2 bases short, with 3 bases between. Germline CDR1 is SGHDN and CDR2 is FVKESK. The CDR3 has 13 amino acids. The DNA of the CDR3 is TGTGCCAGCAGCCAAGTAGCTGGAAACACCATATATTTT. It is translated as CASSQVAGNTIYF.

V is TRBV6-5 and J is TRBJ2-1; 8 positions agree with TRBD2. The V and J ends lost 0 bases and 8 bases, in that order; junction bases with no gene match: 9. The CDR3 contains 16 residues. Germline assignment: CDR1 MNHEY and CDR2 SVGAGI. As DNA, the CDR3 is TGTGCCAGCAGTTACTCTTTTGCGGGGGGTTCTTATGAGCAGTTCTTC. It is translated as CASSYSFAGGSYEQFF.

This clone has just one count. The chain joins TRBV10-3 to TRBJ2-7, with TRBD1 matching over 7 bases. This CDR3 spans 14 amino acids. Germline V gene sequence: CDR1 ENHRY, CDR2 SYGVKD. The V and J ends lost 3 bases and 3 bases, in that order; junction bases with no gene match: 5. The CDR3 nucleotides read TGTGCCATCAGTGATCAGGGGGAGTACTACGAGCAGTACTTC. It codes for CAISDQGEYYEQYF.

The V gene is TRBV6-5, the J gene TRBJ2-7, with a weak D call TRBD1 (6 bases). This CDR3 contains 15 residues. Germline CDR1 and CDR2: MNHEY and SVGAGI. V was pared by 7 bases and J by 0 bases, with 16 bases between. CDR3 nucleotides: TGTGCCAGCACCTACAGGGAGCCTTTCTCCTACGAGCAGTACTTC. Protein: CASTYREPFSYEQYF.

The chain joins TRBV27 to TRBJ2-1, with 9 bases identical to TRBD1. Germline V lookup: CDR1 MNHEY, CDR2 SMNVEV (reference sequence). V was pared by 10 bases and J by 8 bases, with 18 bases of the junction left unmatched. The CDR3 is 16 residues long. CDR3 protein: CATRGRPGQGPHEQFF. CDR3 bases: TGTGCCACCCGAGGACGACCGGGACAGGGTCCCCATGAGCAGTTCTTC.

The genes are TRBV9 and TRBJ1-1, with D perhaps TRBD1 (5 bases). The ends were cut back, 4 bases at V and 3 bases at J, with 10 bases in the middle. CDR3 length: 13 residues. CDR1 SGDLS and CDR2 YYNGEE come from the germline V gene. The CDR3 protein is CASSRREDTEAFF. CDR3 nucleotide sequence: TGTGCCAGCAGCCGCAGGGAAGACACTGAAGCTTTCTTT.

The J gene is TRBJ1-2, the V gene TRBV6-5; 10 nucleotides align to TRBD1. V trimming: 6 bases; J trimming: 2 bases; junction bases outside the gene matches: 6. The CDR3 is 15 residues long. Germline lookup yields CDR1 MNHEY and CDR2 SVGAGI. The CDR3 region is CASRPDRGINYGYTF. Written as DNA, the CDR3 is TGTGCCAGCAGACCGGACAGGGGGATAAACTATGGCTACACCTTC.

The V and J genes are TRBV19 and TRBJ1-5; D may be TRBD1 (6 bases). Germline V gene sequence: CDR1 LNHDA, CDR2 SQIVND (reference sequence). V dropped 3 bases and J dropped 7 bases, with 16 bases sitting between them. The CDR3 is made up of 15 amino acids. CDR3 sequence: CASSITGEGVQPQHF. The CDR3 DNA reads TGTGCCAGTAGTATTACGGGGGAGGGGGTACAGCCCCAGCATTTT.

The CDR3 sequence is CASSAGTGFNGYTF. The CDR3 bases are TGTGCCAGCAGTGCCGGGACAGGGTTTAACGGCTACACCTTC. The V gene is TRBV2, the J gene TRBJ1-2, with 9 bases lining up with TRBD1. The trim removed 4 bases at V and 8 bases at J, leaving 8 bases unmatched. CDR3 length: 14 amino acids. CDR1 SNHLY and CDR2 FYNNEI come from the germline V gene.

The chain's CDR3 is CAGQGQEDSPLHF. CDR3 sequence (DNA): TGTGCCGGACAAGGACAGGAGGATTCACCCCTCCACTTT. The rearrangement links TRBV28 to TRBJ1-6, with 7 bases fitting TRBD1. This CDR3 is 13 amino acids long. The trim removed 11 bases at V and 8 bases at J, leaving 9 bases unmatched. CDR1 and CDR2 from the germline V gene are MDHEN and SYDVKM.

This chain joins TRBV7-6 and TRBJ2-3, with 8 bases fitting TRBD2. The V gene end was trimmed by 5 bases and the J gene end by 3 bases; junction bases not matched to a gene: 10. Per germline, CDR1 SGHVS and CDR2 FNYEAQ. The CDR3 runs 16 residues. The chain's CDR3 is CASSHGGVRATDTQYF. In nucleotides, the CDR3 is TGTGCCAGCAGCCACGGGGGGGTCCGTGCGACAGATACGCAGTATTTT.

The CDR3 reads CASSPPLAGTNTGELFF. The DNA for the CDR3 is TGTGCCAGCAGCCCCCCCTTAGCGGGGACGAACACCGGGGAGCTGTTTTTT. The chain uses TRBV5-4 and TRBJ2-2; 8 nucleotides match TRBD2. The CDR3 length is 17 residues. CDR1 and CDR2 (germline): SGHNT, YYREEE (reference sequence). Trimming at V came to 4 bases and at J to 0 bases, leaving 8 bases not matched to a gene.

The genes are TRBV28 and TRBJ1-1; D is possibly TRBD1 (6 bases). CDR3 size: 15 residues. Germline lookup yields CDR1 MDHEN and CDR2 SYDVKM. V was shortened by 6 bases and J by 4 bases, with 18 bases between the two germline ends. The CDR3 protein is CASSLIPGGGTEAFF. In DNA, the CDR3 is TGTGCCAGCAGCCTCATTCCGGGAGGGGGCACTGAAGCTTTCTTT.

The chain employs TRBV7-6 and TRBJ1-6, with 8 bases matching TRBD1. Germline CDR1 reads SGHVS; CDR2 reads FNYEAQ. The CDR3 has 14 residues. V lost 5 bases and J lost 17; bases outside the gene matches: 14. The CDR3 bases are TGTGCCAGCAGCCAAGACAGGGGAAGGTGCTGCTTCCACTTT. Amino acid sequence: CASSQDRGRCCFHF.

The chain is built from TRBV9 and TRBJ1-3, with D tentatively TRBD1 (5 bases). The CDR3 covers 16 residues. V lost 0 bases and J lost 9, with 19 bases in between. Germline loops: CDR1 SGDLS, CDR2 YYNGEE. In DNA, the CDR3 is TGTGCCAGCAGCGTAGATCCTGGTGGGGCTCTGGGCACCATATATTTT. Encoded protein: CASSVDPGGALGTIYF. The full variable domain, completed using reference TRBV9 and TRBJ1-3, is DSGVTQTPKHLITATGQRVTLRCSPRSGDLSVYWYQQSLDQGLQFLIQYYNGEERAKGNILERFSAQQFPDLHSELNLSSLELGDSALYFCASSVDPGGALGTIYFGEGSWLTVV.

This clone was counted only a few times. The chain couples TRBV6-2 or TRBV6-3 to TRBJ2-3; TRBD2 matches 10 bases. Germline loops: CDR1 MNHEY, CDR2 SVGEGT. V was clipped by 2 bases and J by 2 bases; unmatched bases: 4. CDR3 length: 16 residues. The DNA of the CDR3 is TGTGCCAGCAGTTACCCCCTAGCGGGAGCCACAGATACGCAGTATTTT. Its translation: CASSYPLAGATDTQYF.

V usage is TRBV5-1 and J usage is TRBJ2-5, with D maybe TRBD1 (5 bases). Germline V lookup: CDR1 SGHRS, CDR2 YFSETQ. V shed 5 bases and J shed 2 bases, with 7 bases lying between them. CDR3 length: 12 residues. The CDR3 DNA follows: TGCGCCAGCAGAAGACAGCAAGAGACCCAGTACTTC. Its protein product is CASRRQQETQYF.

The chain uses TRBV23-1 and TRBJ2-2; D gene ambiguous. TRBV23-1 is flagged as an ORF with uncertain function. There are 17 residues in the CDR3. V was cut by 11 bases and J by 4 bases, with 26 bases left in between. CDR3 protein: CASICGRPNSPTGELFF. In DNA, the CDR3 is TGCGCCTCTATTTGCGGAAGGCCCAATTCCCCCACCGGGGAGCTGTTTTTT.

V is TRBV6-2 or TRBV6-3 and J is TRBJ2-7; 7 bases map to TRBD1. CDR3 size: 13 residues. Germline V lookup: CDR1 MNHEY, CDR2 SVGEGT. With V trimmed by 5 bases and J by 2 bases, 3 bases remained unmatched. The CDR3 protein is CASSPQGPYEQYF. The CDR3 nucleotides read TGTGCCAGCAGTCCACAGGGGCCCTACGAGCAGTACTTC.

Remarks on this clone: A junction end diverges from the germline sequence, so it may reflect a read error. The chain is built from TRBV7-9 and TRBJ2-7; 7 bases agree with TRBD1. The CDR3 contains 12 residues. Germline lookup yields CDR1 SEHNR and CDR2 FQNEAQ (reference sequence). The CDR3 nucleotides read TGTGCCAGCAGCTTAGGGGGACAGCCGACCTCCTTC. Protein product: CASSLGGQPTSF. Full variable domain (remainder filled in from reference TRBV7-9 and TRBJ2-7): DTGVSQNPRHKITKRGQNVTFRCDPISEHNRLYWYRQTLGQGPEFLTYFQNEAQLEKSRLLSDRFSAERPKGSFSTLEIQRTEQGDSAMYLCASSLGGQPTSFGPGTRLTVT.

The chain links TRBV29-1 to TRBJ2-3, with D maybe TRBD2 (7 bases). Trimming pared 5 bases from V and 2 bases from J, leaving 14 bases between. The length of the CDR3 is 14 residues. CDR1 and CDR2 (germline): SQVTM, ANQGSEA. The CDR3 sequence: CSVWGGRYTDTQYF. The CDR3 nucleotides read TGCAGCGTTTGGGGGGGCAGATACACAGATACGCAGTATTTT.

CDR3 nucleotides: TGCAGCGTCGACTCAAGACAGAGCACAGATACGCAGTATTTT. As protein: CSVDSRQSTDTQYF. The rearrangement links TRBV29-1 to TRBJ2-3; tentative D call: TRBD1 (5 bases). The CDR3 is 14 residues long. V lost 6 bases and J 0 bases, leaving 13 bases between the germline ends. In germline, CDR1 is SQVTM, CDR2 ANQGSEA.

The chain has TRBV10-3 and TRBJ1-2; D possibly corresponds to TRBD1 (5 bases). Germline CDR1 reads ENHRY; CDR2 reads SYGVKD. Trimming removed 4 bases from V and 7 bases from J, with 10 bases in between. This CDR3 has 12 amino acids. This chain's CDR3 is CAISGGGSGYTF. The CDR3 bases are TGTGCCATCAGTGGGGGCGGTAGTGGCTACACCTTC.